A single sample gave rise to the 21 T cell receptor beta chains below, sequenced in a study of lymphopenia after photon versus proton radiotherapy. Profiled with immunoSEQ multiplex PCR; TCRdb holds only in-frame clones, not every one. The sample records roughly 41,000 clones, 85% being singletons. The source material was peripheral blood, sampled from a patient treated with photon-based radiotherapy. Receptor source: a man aged 50 to 59 with gastric cancer.

A note on this clone: Other DNA variants within this sample encode the same CDR3. The V gene is TRBV27, the J gene TRBJ1-3; 7 positions agree with TRBD1. After removal of 2 bases from V and 0 bases from J, the junction contained 1 base not matched to a gene. Germline-derived CDR1 and CDR2 are MNHEY and SMNVEV (reference sequence). This CDR3 is built from 15 residues. Here the CDR3 DNA reads TGTGCCAGCAGTTTACGACAGGGCTCTGGAAACACCATATATTTT. This gives the protein CASSLRQGSGNTIYF.

The chain uses TRBV20-1 and TRBJ1-2; D unclear. From germline, CDR1 is DFQATT and CDR2 SNEGSKA (reference sequence). The CDR3 is 11 residues long. Trimming left V 6 bases short and J 8 bases short, with 13 bases between. CDR3 amino acids: CSASGSLGYTF. The CDR3 DNA follows: TGCAGTGCCAGTGGCTCTCTGGGCTACACCTTC.

The chain combines TRBV2 with TRBJ2-2, with 9 bases identical to TRBD1. The CDR3 loop spans 16 amino acids. V was pared by 5 bases and J by 7 bases, with 11 bases of the junction left unmatched. From germline, CDR1 is SNHLY and CDR2 FYNNEI. The CDR3 here is CASSPGQGGLGGELFF. The CDR3 DNA reads as TGTGCCAGCAGTCCGGGACAGGGTGGACTCGGCGGGGAGCTGTTTTTT.

V is TRBV9 and J is TRBJ1-4, with a weak D call TRBD1 (6 bases). Germline values: CDR1 SGDLS, CDR2 YYNGEE. The ends were cut back, 5 bases at V and 7 bases at J, with 18 bases in the middle. The CDR3 spans 15 residues. The CDR3 bases are TGTGCCAGCAGTTACCTGGGGGGGCGCAGTGAAAAACTGTTTTTT. Its protein is CASSYLGGRSEKLFF.

This clone was detected only a few times. The chain has TRBV30 and TRBJ1-1, with no clear D. This CDR3 contains 11 residues. V shed 6 bases and J shed 1 base, with 6 bases lying between them. Germline CDR1 is GTSNPN and CDR2 is SVGIG (reference sequence). The CDR3 protein is CACGRNTEAFF. The DNA for the CDR3 is TGTGCCTGCGGGAGGAACACTGAAGCTTTCTTT.

This clone was observed a handful of times. The chain uses TRBV5-5 and TRBJ2-7; 13 bases fit TRBD2. The CDR3 sequence is 16 residues long. V lost 0 bases to trimming and J lost 3 bases; unmatched junction nucleotides: 3. Looked up from germline, CDR1 is SGHKS and CDR2 is YYEKEE (reference sequence). The CDR3 DNA sequence: TGTGCCAGCAGCTTGGGACTAGCGGGAGGAGTCTACGAGCAGTACTTC. Translating gives CASSLGLAGGVYEQYF.

The chain couples TRBV6-5 to TRBJ1-3, with unresolved D. Germline CDR1 reads MNHEY; CDR2 reads SVGAGI. This CDR3 has 15 amino acids. The V gene lost 6 bases and the J gene lost 0 bases, with 12 bases spanning the gap. CDR3 DNA: TGTGCCAGCAGGCTGGCGGCGGTCTCTGGAAACACCATATATTTT. Translated: CASRLAAVSGNTIYF.

In DNA, the CDR3 is TGTGCCACCAGCAGAGATCGTATCGGGGAGCTGTTTTTT. This encodes CATSRDRIGELFF. The chain uses TRBV15 and TRBJ2-2; D is unclear. This CDR3 has 13 residues. V lost 0 bases and J lost 7, with 6 bases in between. Germline-derived CDR1 and CDR2 are LNHNV and YYDKDF (reference sequence). Full variable domain (outside the CDR3, taken from reference TRBV15 and TRBJ2-2): DAMVIQNPRYQVTQFGKPVTLSCSQTLNHNVMYWYQQKSSQAPKLLFHYYDKDFNNEADTPDNFQSRRPNTSFCFLDIRSPGLGDTAMYLCATSRDRIGELFFGEGSRLTVL.

The chain recombines TRBV5-6 with TRBJ2-5, with 8 nucleotides matching TRBD1. Per the germline V gene, CDR1 is SGHDT and CDR2 is YYEEEE. J was trimmed by 7 bases and V by 4 bases; bases with no gene match: 6. This CDR3 is built from 13 residues. CDR3 sequence reads: CASSRDRQWTQYF. CDR3 nucleotide sequence: TGTGCCAGCAGCCGGGACAGGCAATGGACCCAGTACTTC.

V usage is TRBV28 and J usage is TRBJ2-3, with D unclear. CDR3 length: 13 amino acids. The germline V gene encodes CDR1 MDHEN and CDR2 SYDVKM. The V and J ends lost 8 bases and 0 bases respectively, with 9 bases between them. The CDR3 loop reads CASLPGSTDTQYF. CDR3 bases: TGTGCCAGCTTACCTGGCAGCACAGATACGCAGTATTTT. Based on the CDR3 plus reference TRBV28 and TRBJ2-3, the full variable domain is DVKVTQSSRYLVKRTGEKVFLECVQDMDHENMFWYRQDPGLGLRLIYFSYDVKMKEKGDIPEGYSVSREKKERFSLILESASTNQTSMYLCASLPGSTDTQYFGPGTRLTVL.

The chain carries TRBV27 and TRBJ1-1; 8 nucleotides match TRBD1. Germline V gives CDR1 MNHEY, CDR2 SMNVEV (reference sequence). Trimming removed 2 bases from V and 5 bases from J; junction bases left unmatched: 7. The CDR3 length is 15 residues. The CDR3 DNA follows: TGTGCCAGCAGTTTACAAGCAGGGGGCGGGACTGAAGCTTTCTTT. Translation: CASSLQAGGGTEAFF.

The CDR3 here is CASSLTGTRRDTQYF. The DNA for the CDR3 is TGTGCCAGCAGCCTGACCGGGACGCGGCGGGATACGCAGTATTTT. The J gene is TRBJ2-3, the V gene TRBV7-2; D may correspond to TRBD1 or TRBD2 (5 bases each). V lost 5 bases and J 6 bases, leaving 18 bases between the germline ends. Germline assignment: CDR1 SGHTA and CDR2 FQGNSA. The CDR3 runs to 15 residues. The whole variable domain, remainder taken from reference TRBV7-2 and TRBJ2-3, is GAGVSQSPSNKVTEKGKDVELRCDPISGHTALYWYRQSLGQGLEFLIYFQGNSAPDKSGLPSDRFSAERTGGSVSTLTIQRTQQEDSAVYLCASSLTGTRRDTQYFGPGTRLTVL.

The V gene is TRBV13, the J gene TRBJ2-3; 7 nucleotides match TRBD2. J lost 5 bases, V lost 11 bases, and 10 bases had no gene match. CDR1 is PRHDT, CDR2 FYEKMQ, per germline (reference sequence). This CDR3 is 13 amino acids long. The CDR3 loop reads CASVAGAGDTQYF. CDR3 DNA: TGTGCCTCAGTGGCGGGAGCCGGAGATACGCAGTATTTT.

This clone was seen just once. V gene TRBV4-1 combines with J gene TRBJ2-3, with D uncertain. Germline V gene sequence: CDR1 MGHRA, CDR2 YSYEKL. Trimming took off 5 bases at V and 0 bases at J, with 9 bases between the two ends. The CDR3 contains 14 residues. CDR3 sequence: CASSGMGSTDTQYF. Here the CDR3 DNA reads TGCGCCAGCAGCGGGATGGGGAGCACAGATACGCAGTATTTT.

The chain recombines TRBV6-5 with TRBJ2-1; TRBD2 matches 10 bases. The germline gives CDR1 MNHEY, CDR2 SVGAGI. V lost 6 bases and J lost 6; bases outside the gene matches: 8. The CDR3 is 15 residues long. The CDR3 sequence is CASRLLAGVPNEQFF. DNA for the CDR3: TGTGCCAGCAGGTTGCTAGCGGGAGTTCCCAATGAGCAGTTCTTC.

Written as DNA, the CDR3 is TGTGCCAGCAGCACGGGCCTGGGGGTTCAGCCCCAGCATTTT. It encodes CASSTGLGVQPQHF. The chain employs TRBV5-6 and TRBJ1-5, with a possible D match to TRBD1 (5 bases). V lost 4 bases and J 6 bases, leaving 14 bases between the germline ends. The CDR3 consists of 14 residues. Germline values: CDR1 SGHDT, CDR2 YYEEEE. The full variable domain, rest sourced from reference TRBV5-6 and TRBJ1-5, is DAGVTQSPTHLIKTRGQQVTLRCSPKSGHDTVSWYQQALGQGPQFIFQYYEEEERQRGNFPDRFSGHQFPNYSSELNVNALLLGDSALYLCASSTGLGVQPQHFGDGTRLSIL.

The chain recombines TRBV30 with TRBJ2-1; possible D gene TRBD1, 7 bases. The CDR3 runs 14 residues. Germline CDR1 is GTSNPN and CDR2 is SVGIG (reference sequence). The V gene lost 5 bases and the J gene lost 2 bases, with 13 bases spanning the gap. The CDR3 loop reads CAWARGTAYNEQFF. In DNA, the CDR3 is TGTGCCTGGGCCCGCGGGACAGCCTACAATGAGCAGTTCTTC.

The V gene is TRBV7-2, the J gene TRBJ2-7, with TRBD2 identical over 10 bases. Germline assignment: CDR1 SGHTA and CDR2 FQGNSA. J lost 5 bases, V lost 0 bases, and 7 bases had no gene match. The CDR3 runs to 16 residues. In DNA form, the CDR3 reads TGTGCCAGCAGCTTAGCGCTGGTACTAGCGGGAAACGAGCAGTACTTC. This gives the protein CASSLALVLAGNEQYF.

The CDR3 reads CASSRGGAYEQYF. CDR3 sequence (DNA): TGCGCCAGCAGCCGCGGGGGAGCCTACGAGCAGTACTTC. This chain uses TRBV5-1 with TRBJ2-7; 7 positions agree with TRBD2. Germline-derived CDR1 and CDR2 are SGHRS and YFSETQ. This CDR3 has 13 residues. J was trimmed by 2 bases and V by 4 bases; bases with no gene match: 3.

The chain carries TRBV4-2 and TRBJ2-2, with TRBD2 identical over 8 bases. V lost 4 bases to trimming and J lost 5 bases; unmatched junction nucleotides: 12. The CDR3 is 17 amino acids. From germline, CDR1 is LGHNA and CDR2 YNFKEQ. The CDR3 sequence: CASSPYLAAGDTGELFF. The CDR3 DNA reads as TGTGCCAGCAGCCCCTACCTTGCAGCGGGAGATACCGGGGAGCTGTTTTTT.

This rearrangement joins TRBV6-1 to TRBJ1-5; 7 bases match TRBD1. Looked up from germline, CDR1 is MNHNS and CDR2 is SASEGT. The CDR3 has 15 amino acids. V lost 2 bases and J lost 5; bases outside the gene matches: 6. Here the CDR3 reads CASSEPYRGHQPQHF. CDR3 sequence (DNA): TGTGCCAGCAGTGAACCTTACAGGGGACATCAGCCCCAGCATTTT.